This is a list of T cell receptor beta chains from one sample in a study of cytomegalovirus exposure and HLA in healthy donors. Sequenced by immunoSEQ multiplex PCR; TCRdb stores in-frame clones only, minus some. Its table lists about 84,000 clones. What was sequenced was PBMCs. All receptors come from a man aged 50-60 years in good health and CMV-seronegative. Each CDR3 is given with its conserved first and last residue. Each record gives: J gene, V gene, D gene, CDR3 DNA, CDR3 protein. The D gene is left open where the match is weak.

j_gene: TRBJ2-5; v_gene: TRBV5-6; d_gene: NA; CDR3nt: TGTGCCAGCAGCCCGGTCCCCAAAGAGACCCAGTACTTC; CDR3aa: CASSPVPKETQYF
j_gene: TRBJ1-1; v_gene: TRBV5-6; d_gene: NA; CDR3nt: TGTGCCAGCAGCTTGGCCTCAGCAGGGCGAGCTTTCTTT; CDR3aa: CASSLASAGRAFF
j_gene: TRBJ1-4; v_gene: TRBV28; d_gene: NA; CDR3nt: TGTGCCAGCAGCCTGACGGGGGAAAAACTGTTTTTT; CDR3aa: CASSLTGEKLFF
j_gene: TRBJ1-4; v_gene: TRBV5-1; d_gene: TRBD1; CDR3nt: TGCGCCAGCAGCTCCCAGGGACAGGGGAATGAAAAACTGTTTTTT; CDR3aa: CASSSQGQGNEKLFF
j_gene: TRBJ1-5; v_gene: TRBV19; d_gene: NA; CDR3nt: TGTGCCAGTAGCCCTGGGACACAACACAATCAGCCCCAGCATTTT; CDR3aa: CASSPGTQHNQPQHF
j_gene: TRBJ2-7; v_gene: TRBV7-9; d_gene: NA; CDR3nt: TGTGCCAGCAGCTTAGGAGATAACTACGAGCAGTACTTC; CDR3aa: CASSLGDNYEQYF
j_gene: TRBJ2-7; v_gene: TRBV4-1; d_gene: TRBD1; CDR3nt: TGCGCCAGCAGCCAAACCGGGACAGGGGTATACGAGCAGTACTTC; CDR3aa: CASSQTGTGVYEQYF
j_gene: TRBJ1-1; v_gene: TRBV6-1; d_gene: NA; CDR3nt: TGTGCCAGCAGTGAAGCCGGGTACACTGAAGCTTTCTTT; CDR3aa: CASSEAGYTEAFF
j_gene: TRBJ1-5; v_gene: TRBV9; d_gene: NA; CDR3nt: TGTGCCAGCAGCGTAGGGGGCCAGGGAAATCAGCCCCAGCATTTT; CDR3aa: CASSVGGQGNQPQHF
j_gene: TRBJ1-3; v_gene: TRBV6-6; d_gene: TRBD1; CDR3nt: TGTGCCAGCACCCGGGACAGGGGTTCTGGAAACACCATATATTTT; CDR3aa: CASTRDRGSGNTIYF